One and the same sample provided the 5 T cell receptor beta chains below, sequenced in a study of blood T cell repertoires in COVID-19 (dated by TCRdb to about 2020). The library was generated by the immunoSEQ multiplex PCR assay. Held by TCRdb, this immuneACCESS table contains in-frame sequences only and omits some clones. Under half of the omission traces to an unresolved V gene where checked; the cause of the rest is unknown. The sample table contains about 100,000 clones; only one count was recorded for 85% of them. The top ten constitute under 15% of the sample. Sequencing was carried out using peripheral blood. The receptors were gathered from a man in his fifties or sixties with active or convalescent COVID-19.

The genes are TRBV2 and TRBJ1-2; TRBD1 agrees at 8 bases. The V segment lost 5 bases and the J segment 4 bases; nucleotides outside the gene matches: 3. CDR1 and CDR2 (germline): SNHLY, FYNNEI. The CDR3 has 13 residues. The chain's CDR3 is CASSIQGVYGYTF. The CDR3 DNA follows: TGTGCCAGCAGTATACAGGGGGTCTATGGCTACACCTTC.

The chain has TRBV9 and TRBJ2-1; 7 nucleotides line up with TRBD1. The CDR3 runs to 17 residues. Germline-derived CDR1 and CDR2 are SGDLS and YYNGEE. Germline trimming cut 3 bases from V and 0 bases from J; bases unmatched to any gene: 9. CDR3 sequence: CASSAEKGASSYNEQFF. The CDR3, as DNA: TGTGCCAGCAGCGCTGAAAAGGGGGCAAGCTCCTACAATGAGCAGTTCTTC.

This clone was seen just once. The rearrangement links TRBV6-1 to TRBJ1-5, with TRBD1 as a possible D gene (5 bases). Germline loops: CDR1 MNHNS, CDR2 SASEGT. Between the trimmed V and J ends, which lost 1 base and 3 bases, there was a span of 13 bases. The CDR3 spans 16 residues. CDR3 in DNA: TGTGCCAGCAGTGAAGACTCTCCCAGGGACAATCAGCCCCAGCATTTT. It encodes CASSEDSPRDNQPQHF.

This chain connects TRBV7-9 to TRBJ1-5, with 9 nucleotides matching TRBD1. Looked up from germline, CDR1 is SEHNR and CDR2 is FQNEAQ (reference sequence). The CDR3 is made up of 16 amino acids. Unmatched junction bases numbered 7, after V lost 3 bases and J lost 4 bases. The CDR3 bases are TGTGCCAGCAGCTTTACAGGGGGCGGGGGTAATCAGCCCCAGCATTTT. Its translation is CASSFTGGGGNQPQHF.

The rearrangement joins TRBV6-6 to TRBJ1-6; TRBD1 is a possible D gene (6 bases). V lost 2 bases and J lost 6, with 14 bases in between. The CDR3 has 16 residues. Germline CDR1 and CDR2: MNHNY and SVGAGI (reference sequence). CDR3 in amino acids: CASSYPAQGFNSPLHF. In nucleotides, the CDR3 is TGTGCCAGCAGTTACCCGGCACAGGGATTTAATTCACCCCTCCACTTT.